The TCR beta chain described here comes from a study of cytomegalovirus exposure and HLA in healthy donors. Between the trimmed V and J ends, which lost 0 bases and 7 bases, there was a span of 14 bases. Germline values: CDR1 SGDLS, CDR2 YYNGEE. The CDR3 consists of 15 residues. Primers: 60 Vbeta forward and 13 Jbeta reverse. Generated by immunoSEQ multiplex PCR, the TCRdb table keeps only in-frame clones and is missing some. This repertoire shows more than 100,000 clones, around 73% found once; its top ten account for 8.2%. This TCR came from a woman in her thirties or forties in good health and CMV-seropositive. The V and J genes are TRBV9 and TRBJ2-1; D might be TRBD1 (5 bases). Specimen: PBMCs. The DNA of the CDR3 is TGTGCCAGCAGCGTAGGCAGGGAAGCAGTAAATGAGCAGTTCTTC. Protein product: CASSVGREAVNEQFF.